This is a list of T cell receptor beta chains from one sample in a study of cytomegalovirus exposure and HLA in healthy donors. Measured with immunoSEQ multiplex PCR; TCRdb has only the in-frame clones, and not every one. This table has about 190,000 clones, about 77% appearing once. What was sequenced was PBMCs. The receptors shown here come from a woman under 40 in good health and CMV-seropositive. Each CDR3 is given with its conserved first and last residue. A D gene is named only where the DNA matches it firmly. Expanded clones are given a class, and other clones once, few, many or no size at all.

clone_size	j_call	d_call	v_call	cdr3_nt	cdr3_aa
.	TRBJ1-2	.	TRBV27	TGTGCCAGCAGGTTATCTGGCGGGGTAACCCCTTTCTATGGCTACACCTTC	CASRLSGGVTPFYGYTF
few	TRBJ1-1	.	TRBV4-1	TGCGCCAGCAGCCAAGAAGCCGGTACTGAAGCTTTCTTT	CASSQEAGTEAFF
.	TRBJ2-1	.	TRBV25-1	TGTGCCAGCAGTTCTTTAGTTTCGGATGAGCAGTTCTTC	CASSSLVSDEQFF
.	TRBJ2-7	.	TRBV27	TGTGCCAGCAGTTTATCGGGGGTTCTCGGGAGCGAGCAGTACTTC	CASSLSGVLGSEQYF
.	TRBJ2-7	TRBD1	TRBV5-1	TGCGCCAGCAGCTTGCGGGACAGGGCTTTGGAGCAGTACTTC	CASSLRDRALEQYF
.	TRBJ2-7	TRBD2	TRBV7-8	TGTGCCAGCAGCCTAGCGGGAGGGAGCTACGAGCAGTACTTC	CASSLAGGSYEQYF
.	TRBJ1-5	.	TRBV7-9	TGTGCCAGCAGCGGGGGGGGATTTGGTCAGCCCCAGCATTTT	CASSGGGFGQPQHF
.	TRBJ2-7	TRBD2	TRBV6-1	TGTGCCAGCAGTGAAGAAGCGGGAGGCCCCTACGAGCAGTACTTC	CASSEEAGGPYEQYF
few	TRBJ1-4	.	TRBV5-6	TGTGCCAGCAGCTGGCGGTTCACTAATGAAAAACTGTTTTTT	CASSWRFTNEKLFF
.	TRBJ1-4	.	TRBV6-1	TGTGCCAGCAGTGGGGGGCCTAATGAAAAACTGTTTTTT	CASSGGPNEKLFF
.	TRBJ2-3	.	TRBV5-1	TGCGCCAGCAGCTTGGCAGTAGCGGATATCACAGATACGCAGTATTTT	CASSLAVADITDTQYF
.	TRBJ1-2	TRBD1	TRBV19	TGTGCCAGTACCCGCGGCCGGCAGGGGGCTGGTGGCTACACCTTC	CASTRGRQGAGGYTF
.	TRBJ1-1	.	TRBV11-3	TGTGCCAGCAGCCCACGGGGGGGAGGCCCTGAAGCTTTCTTT	CASSPRGGGPEAFF
few	TRBJ2-4	.	TRBV7-9	TGTGCCAGCGCCCCACAGGGTATGGGGAAAAACATTCAGTACTTC	CASAPQGMGKNIQYF
.	TRBJ1-5	.	TRBV18	TGTGCCAGCTCACCTCGACCCGAGGAGCCCCAGCATTTT	CASSPRPEEPQHF
.	TRBJ1-2	TRBD1	TRBV5-1	TGCGCCAGCAGCAGGGACAGACAATATGGCTACACCTTC	CASSRDRQYGYTF
.	TRBJ2-1	TRBD2	TRBV11-3	TGTGCCAGCAGCTTAGATGGGGGGGTCGATGAGCAGTTCTTC	CASSLDGGVDEQFF
once	TRBJ2-2	.	TRBV7-8	TGTGCCAGCAGCTTTAGGATTTCGGGCACCGGGGAGCTGTTTTTT	CASSFRISGTGELFF
.	TRBJ1-4	TRBD1	TRBV5-1	TGCGCCAGCAGCTTGGGGGACAGGGAGAATGAAAAACTGTTTTTT	CASSLGDRENEKLFF
few	TRBJ2-7	TRBD1	TRBV5-6	TGTGCCAGCAGCCACGAAGGGACAGGGGATGAAGCGGGAGCGATTGTGCAGTACTTC	CASSHEGTGDEAGAIVQYF
.	TRBJ2-7	TRBD1	TRBV18	TGTGCCACCGTCCAGGACAGGGCCTCCTACGAGCAGTACTTC	CATVQDRASYEQYF
.	TRBJ2-7	.	TRBV19	TGTGCCAGTAAAACGGACCTTCGGGGCGAGCAGTACTTC	CASKTDLRGEQYF
.	TRBJ1-4	.	TRBV19	TGTGCCACCACGGACTTTAATGAAAAACTGTTTTTT	CATTDFNEKLFF
.	TRBJ2-7	TRBD1	TRBV7-2	TGTGCCAGCAGCTCGTCCGGGACAGGGCTGGGTACGGGCCCCTACGAGCAGTACTTC	CASSSSGTGLGTGPYEQYF
.	TRBJ1-2	.	TRBV29-1	TGCAGCGTGGGTGGACAGAACTATGGCTACACCTTC	CSVGGQNYGYTF
once	TRBJ2-7	.	TRBV28	TGTGCCAGCAGTACTTTAAAACCCTACGAGCAGTACTTC	CASSTLKPYEQYF
few	TRBJ2-2	.	TRBV4-3	TGCGCCAGCAGCCAGCGTCCCCAGGGTACAGACACCGGGGAGCTGTTTTTT	CASSQRPQGTDTGELFF
.	TRBJ1-2	.	TRBV20-1	TGCAGCGGCCAGGAGGAGTATGGCTACACCTTC	CSGQEEYGYTF
.	TRBJ1-3	TRBD1	TRBV27	TGTGCCAGCAGCCTCGGGGGGAATATAAGACAGGGGGCAAACACCATATATTTT	CASSLGGNIRQGANTIYF
.	TRBJ2-7	.	TRBV5-6	TGTGCCAGCAGCATTACAGGGTCCGACGAGCAGTACTTC	CASSITGSDEQYF
.	TRBJ1-4	.	TRBV28	TGTGCCAGCAGTTTATTGGCAGAGGAGAATGAAAAACTGTTTTTT	CASSLLAEENEKLFF
.	TRBJ2-5	TRBD1	TRBV5-1	TGCGCCAGCAGCCTACAGGGACAGCAAGAGACCCAGTACTTC	CASSLQGQQETQYF
.	TRBJ1-2	.	TRBV18	TGTGCCAGCTCACCACAGGAGAGTAAAGGTGGCTACACCTTC	CASSPQESKGGYTF
.	TRBJ1-2	.	TRBV4-1	TGCGCCAGCAGCCAAATCGGGGATGAAAAGGATGGCTACACCTTC	CASSQIGDEKDGYTF
.	TRBJ2-7	TRBD2	TRBV19	TGTGCCAGTAGTACGGGACTAGCGGGAGGAGCCGAGCAGTACTTC	CASSTGLAGGAEQYF
.	TRBJ2-1	TRBD2	TRBV9	TGTGCCAGCAGCGTAGGTGGGACTAGCGGGAGTGGCAATGAGCAGTTCTTC	CASSVGGTSGSGNEQFF
.	TRBJ1-2	.	TRBV20-1	TGCAGTGCTAGGGGGGGGGAGGGCTACACCTTC	CSARGGEGYTF
.	TRBJ1-5	.	TRBV27	TGTGCCAGCATTCAAAAGTGGACAGTTGGCAATCAGCCCCAGCATTTT	CASIQKWTVGNQPQHF
.	TRBJ1-2	.	TRBV19	TGTGCCAGCCTGGGAATCTGGGGCGGCTATGGCTACACCTTC	CASLGIWGGYGYTF
.	TRBJ1-4	TRBD1	TRBV29-1	TGCAGCGCTAGAAACACAGGGGGTGCTGAAAAACTGTTTTTT	CSARNTGGAEKLFF
.	TRBJ2-7	.	TRBV2	TGTGCCAGCAGTGAAGCTGTGGGGCCCACCTACGAGCAGTACTTC	CASSEAVGPTYEQYF
.	TRBJ1-1	.	TRBV19	TGTGCCAGTAGTATTGATAGATTTCTGAACACTGAAGCTTTCTTT	CASSIDRFLNTEAFF
.	TRBJ1-5	.	TRBV6-1	TGTGCCAGCAGCCCGATTCGACAGTACAATCAGCCCCAGCATTTT	CASSPIRQYNQPQHF
.	TRBJ2-6	.	TRBV9	TGTGCCAGCAGCGTAGCGGGGTCCGGGGCCAACGTCCTGACTTTC	CASSVAGSGANVLTF
.	TRBJ2-1	.	TRBV10-1	TGCGCCAGCAGTGAGAACCCGGGAGAACAGTTCTTC	CASSENPGEQFF
.	TRBJ1-2	.	TRBV6-5	TGTGCCAGCAGCCAACGGGGGGATGGCTACACCTTC	CASSQRGDGYTF
.	TRBJ2-1	.	TRBV5-3	TGTGCCAGAAGAAGACGCTTGGGAGACCCCACTTACAATGAGCAGTTCTTC	CARRRRLGDPTYNEQFF
.	TRBJ1-4	TRBD1	TRBV6-1	TGTGCCAGCACCGGGACAGTTTCAACTAATGAAAAACTGTTTTTT	CASTGTVSTNEKLFF
.	TRBJ2-7	TRBD1	TRBV13	TGTGCCAGCAGCGCAGGGGGCATTGACGAGCAGTACTTC	CASSAGGIDEQYF
.	TRBJ2-7	.	TRBV7-9	TGTGCCAGCAGCTTACAAGCGGTAAATCCCGAGCAGTACTTC	CASSLQAVNPEQYF
.	TRBJ2-1	.	TRBV28	TGTGCCAGCAGTTTAGGTGGGAGCTCCTACAATGAGCAGTTCTTC	CASSLGGSSYNEQFF
.	TRBJ2-6	TRBD1	TRBV9	TGTGCCAGCAGCTATACGACAGGGGCGTTATCTGGGGCCAACGTCCTGACTTTC	CASSYTTGALSGANVLTF